The 3 T cell receptor beta chains below were found in one sample sequenced in a study of patients and donors after allogeneic stem cell transplantation. Each CDR3 protein gets one entry after TCRdb re-called the RT-PCR reads with MiXCR. The sample consists of roughly 12,000 distinct CDR3 sequences, 20% to 25% of them appearing once. Sequenced sample: blood, either unsorted or a sorted T cell fraction (not recorded which). The receptors shown here come from a human donor who was either an allogeneic HSCT recipient or a stem cell or donor lymphocyte infusion donor (not recorded which). It is not recorded whose cells these are; they may come from a transplant donor.

The genes are TRBV5-5 and TRBJ2-2; 10 nucleotides agree with TRBD2. Germline trimming cut 2 bases from V and 5 bases from J; bases unmatched to any gene: 3. This CDR3 has 15 residues. Germline assignment: CDR1 SGHKS and CDR2 YYEKEE (reference sequence). CDR3 sequence (DNA): TGTGCCAGCAGCTTACTAGCGGGACGGACCGGGGAGCTGTTTTTT. This translates into CASSLLAGRTGELFF.

The chain joins TRBV20-1 to TRBJ2-7; no firm D call. The CDR3 length is 14 residues. The V gene's germline CDR1 is DFQATT and CDR2 SNEGSKA (reference sequence). Trimming removed 0 bases at V and 5 bases at J, with 14 bases between. CDR3 DNA: TGCAGTGCTAGAGATTGGGCAGGACCTAACGAGCAGTACTTC. Translating it yields CSARDWAGPNEQYF.

The J gene is TRBJ2-1, the V gene TRBV2; the D gene is possibly TRBD1 (5 bases). Per the germline V gene, CDR1 is SNHLY and CDR2 is FYNNEI. This CDR3 has 14 residues. Trimming took off 7 bases at V and 8 bases at J, with 18 bases between the two ends. CDR3 DNA sequence: TGTGCCAGCAAGGGGCTAGTGGGGCCCCATGAGCAGTTCTTC. This gives the protein CASKGLVGPHEQFF.